These 30 T cell receptor beta chains share one sample of origin, sequenced in a study of blood T cell repertoires in COVID-19. Produced via immunoSEQ multiplex PCR; TCRdb's table is partial and in-frame only. The sample has 14,000 or so clones, roughly 80% seen once; the top ten hold approximately 17%. Sequenced input: peripheral blood. All receptors derive from a man aged 40-50 years with active or convalescent COVID-19.

The chain employs TRBV19 and TRBJ1-2; D perhaps matches TRBD1 (6 bases). CDR1 and CDR2 (germline): LNHDA, SQIVND (reference sequence). Trimming pared 3 bases from V and 2 bases from J, leaving 10 bases between. The CDR3 totals 14 residues. The CDR3 here is CASSISQGNYGYTF. DNA for the CDR3: TGTGCCAGTAGTATCTCACAGGGAAACTATGGCTACACCTTC.

A single count supports this clone. The rearrangement uses TRBV18 and TRBJ2-1; 7 bases are shared with TRBD1. Per germline, CDR1 KGHSH and CDR2 LQKENI. The CDR3 loop spans 17 amino acids. With V trimmed by 3 bases and J by 4 bases, 12 bases remained unmatched. CDR3 bases: TGTGCCAGCTCACCCCCCGGAAGGGGGCAACATTACAATGAGCAGTTCTTC. Its translation: CASSPPGRGQHYNEQFF.

The chain combines TRBV24-1 with TRBJ1-5; D uncertain. Trimming removed 9 bases from V and 5 bases from J, with 10 bases in between. Germline V CDR1 and CDR2: KGHDR, SFDVKD. The CDR3 covers 12 residues. The CDR3: CATGGFDQPQHF. In DNA form, the CDR3 reads TGTGCCACCGGAGGGTTTGATCAGCCCCAGCATTTT.

The chain uses TRBV29-1 and TRBJ1-1; no reliable D call. The CDR3 loop spans 15 amino acids. Per the germline V gene, CDR1 is SQVTM and CDR2 is ANQGSEA. V was cut by 3 bases and J by 6 bases, with 20 bases left in between. CDR3 sequence: CSVDAHLRVGSEAFF. The CDR3 bases are TGCAGCGTTGATGCCCATCTTCGTGTCGGGTCTGAAGCTTTCTTT.

This clone was picked up a small number of times. The chain couples TRBV19 to TRBJ1-1; D gene unclear. With 3 bases removed from V and 1 base from J, the gap between germline ends came to 9 bases. Germline CDR1 and CDR2: LNHDA and SQIVND (reference sequence). The CDR3 is 14 amino acids. The CDR3 reads CASSIGVGNTEAFF. For the CDR3, the DNA is TGTGCCAGTAGTATCGGGGTAGGGAACACTGAAGCTTTCTTT.

The V and J genes are TRBV28 and TRBJ2-3; possibly TRBD1 for D (6 bases). Trimming stripped 5 bases from V and 5 bases from J, with 17 bases between. CDR1 and CDR2 (germline): MDHEN, SYDVKM. This CDR3 has 15 residues. The CDR3 region has the DNA TGTGCCAGCAGTCCTGGGGGCCTTGGGGGAGATACGCAGTATTTT. Translated: CASSPGGLGGDTQYF.

The gene calls are TRBV7-9 and TRBJ1-1, with D unclear. Germline CDR1 and CDR2: SEHNR and FQNEAQ (reference sequence). CDR3 size: 13 residues. With 11 bases removed from V and 0 bases from J, the gap between germline ends came to 13 bases. CDR3 protein: CAVRDTLNTEAFF. The CDR3 region has the DNA TGTGCCGTGCGTGACACTTTGAACACTGAAGCTTTCTTT. Combining the CDR3 with reference TRBV7-9 and TRBJ1-1 gives the whole variable domain DTGVSQNPRHKITKRGQNVTFRCDPISEHNRLYWYRQTLGQGPEFLTYFQNEAQLEKSRLLSDRFSAERPKGSFSTLEIQRTEQGDSAMYLCAVRDTLNTEAFFGQGTRLTVV.

The V and J genes are TRBV25-1 and TRBJ2-5; 11 nucleotides match TRBD2. The junction had 13 bases not matched to a gene; V was cut back by 5 bases and J by 5 bases. The CDR3 is made up of 17 amino acids. CDR1 and CDR2 from the germline V gene are MGHDK and SYGVNS. The CDR3 is CASSQTSGGLSEETQYF. DNA for the CDR3: TGTGCCAGCAGTCAAACTAGCGGGGGTCTCTCGGAGGAGACCCAGTACTTC.

The chain uses TRBV14 and TRBJ1-3; D is uncertain. V was pared by 4 bases and J by 0 bases, with 10 bases between. CDR3 length: 15 residues. CDR1 and CDR2 from the germline V gene are SGHDN and FVKESK. For the CDR3, the DNA is TGTGCCAGCAGCCCGCGGCCTTCCTCTGGAAACACCATATATTTT. The encoded protein is CASSPRPSSGNTIYF.

The chain combines TRBV9 with TRBJ1-1; D unresolved. The CDR3 is 13 amino acids. Per the germline V gene, CDR1 is SGDLS and CDR2 is YYNGEE. V was cut by 0 bases and J by 6 bases, with 9 bases left in between. The CDR3 here is CASSVGPRAEAFF. The CDR3 region has the DNA TGTGCCAGCAGCGTAGGGCCCCGTGCTGAAGCTTTCTTT. Together with reference TRBV9 and TRBJ1-1, the CDR3 gives the full variable domain: DSGVTQTPKHLITATGQRVTLRCSPRSGDLSVYWYQQSLDQGLQFLIQYYNGEERAKGNILERFSAQQFPDLHSELNLSSLELGDSALYFCASSVGPRAEAFFGQGTRLTVV.

This sequence joins TRBV5-1 and TRBJ2-3; 13 bases map to TRBD2. Trimming at V came to 2 bases and at J to 7 bases, leaving 10 bases not matched to a gene. The CDR3 runs 17 residues. Germline values: CDR1 SGHRS, CDR2 YFSETQ. This CDR3 reads CASSFLPGTSGVHTQYF. In DNA, the CDR3 is TGCGCCAGCAGCTTCCTCCCGGGGACTAGCGGGGTCCATACGCAGTATTTT.

The sample holds a few counts of this clone. This chain connects TRBV7-2 to TRBJ1-4; weak D call: TRBD1 (5 bases). Deletions cut 5 bases from V and 7 bases from J, with 14 bases between. Germline CDR1 reads SGHTA; CDR2 reads FQGNSA. The CDR3 is 14 residues long. The CDR3 sequence: CASSSHPGGEKLFF. The DNA of the CDR3 is TGTGCCAGCAGCAGTCACCCCGGGGGTGAAAAACTGTTTTTT.

The chain is built from TRBV6-5 and TRBJ2-7, with 10 bases that match TRBD1. CDR3 size: 16 residues. The germline V gene has CDR1 MNHEY and CDR2 SVGAGI. V was pared by 2 bases and J by 9 bases, with 13 bases of the junction left unmatched. The CDR3 is CASSYGSRTGGLGQYF. DNA for the CDR3: TGTGCCAGCAGTTACGGGTCCAGGACAGGGGGGTTGGGGCAGTACTTC.

This chain joins TRBV27 and TRBJ1-1; D is perhaps TRBD1 (5 bases). V lost 7 bases and J 2 bases, leaving 14 bases between the germline ends. Germline loops: CDR1 MNHEY, CDR2 SMNVEV (reference sequence). The CDR3 totals 14 residues. The CDR3 reads CASIPGGVNTEAFF. Here the CDR3 DNA reads TGTGCCAGCATCCCCGGAGGGGTAAACACTGAAGCTTTCTTT.

This sequence joins TRBV6-2 or TRBV6-3 and TRBJ1-5, with a weak D call TRBD1 (6 bases). Trimming took off 4 bases at V and 6 bases at J, with 16 bases between the two ends. The CDR3 totals 15 residues. Germline CDR1 reads MNHEY; CDR2 reads SVGEGT. The CDR3 sequence: CASSSRSTGPQPQHF. The DNA of the CDR3 is TGTGCCAGCAGTTCCCGGAGTACAGGGCCTCAGCCCCAGCATTTT.

This clone was picked up one time. This chain links TRBV4-2 with TRBJ1-5; D might be TRBD1 (6 bases). The CDR3 is made up of 16 amino acids. Trimming took off 6 bases at V and 0 bases at J, with 15 bases between the two ends. Germline lookup yields CDR1 LGHNA and CDR2 YNFKEQ. CDR3 nucleotide sequence: TGTGCCAGCAGTCCAGGACAGTACCTTAGCAATCAGCCCCAGCATTTT. Protein sequence: CASSPGQYLSNQPQHF.

J is TRBJ2-7 and V is TRBV27; 7 bases fit TRBD1. From germline, CDR1 is MNHEY and CDR2 SMNVEV (reference sequence). V lost 5 bases and J lost 6; bases outside the gene matches: 10. The CDR3 consists of 14 residues. The CDR3 DNA reads as TGTGCCAGCAGTCTTGTCCCGGGACAGTTCGAGCAGTACTTC. It translates to CASSLVPGQFEQYF.

This chain joins TRBV6-5 and TRBJ1-1; TRBD1 matches at 9 bases. Germline-derived CDR1 and CDR2 are MNHEY and SVGAGI. The CDR3 consists of 13 residues. After removal of 10 bases from V and 5 bases from J, the junction contained 8 bases not matched to a gene. The CDR3 region is CATTGGDYTEAFF. The CDR3 DNA follows: TGTGCCACCACAGGGGGCGATTATACTGAAGCTTTCTTT.

The chain employs TRBV10-1 and TRBJ2-3; maybe TRBD2 (6 bases). The V end was cut by 6 bases, the J end by 8 bases, with 12 bases between. The CDR3 extends over 12 amino acids. CDR1 and CDR2 (germline): WNHNN, SYGVQD (reference sequence). As DNA, the CDR3 is TGCGCCAGCAGCCCCACCGGGGGTACGCAGTATTTT. It codes for CASSPTGGTQYF.

This rearrangement joins TRBV3-1 (or the pseudogene TRBV3-2) to TRBJ1-2, with a weak D call TRBD1 (5 bases). The CDR3 spans 14 residues. Trimming took 4 bases from V and 2 from J, leaving 11 bases between them. From germline, CDR1 is LGHDT and CDR2 YNNKEL (reference sequence). The CDR3 sequence: CASSPLRGNYGYTF. The CDR3 region has the DNA TGTGCCAGCAGCCCCCTCCGGGGGAACTATGGCTACACCTTC.

The V gene is TRBV7-9, the J gene TRBJ1-3; perhaps TRBD1 as D (6 bases). CDR1 is SEHNR, CDR2 FQNEAQ, per germline (reference sequence). V shed 5 bases and J shed 1 base, with 15 bases lying between them. The CDR3 covers 16 residues. The chain's CDR3 is CASSTPGRGSGNTIYF. The CDR3, as DNA: TGTGCCAGCAGCACCCCAGGCAGGGGTTCTGGAAACACCATATATTTT.

The rearrangement uses TRBV12-3 or TRBV12-4 and TRBJ1-5, with D possibly being TRBD1 (5 bases). The CDR3 has 13 residues. The V and J ends lost 6 bases and 4 bases respectively, with 10 bases between them. The CDR3 DNA reads as TGTGCCAGCAGCATAGACAGAAATCAGCCCCAGCATTTT. Translating it yields CASSIDRNQPQHF.

V usage is TRBV27 and J usage is TRBJ2-4; 8 bases match TRBD2. V lost 9 bases and J lost 6; bases outside the gene matches: 10. This CDR3 region has 14 residues. CDR1 and CDR2 from the germline V gene are MNHEY and SMNVEV (reference sequence). The CDR3 DNA reads as TGTGCCAGAACCCGCGGGGGGCAGGGAAACATTCAGTACTTC. It is translated as CARTRGGQGNIQYF.

The rearrangement joins TRBV11-2 to TRBJ1-6, with a possible D match to TRBD1 (5 bases). This CDR3 region has 15 residues. Germline V lookup: CDR1 SGHAT, CDR2 FQNNGV. The V end was cut by 1 base, the J end by 10 bases, with 14 bases between. This CDR3 is CASSLGGTFSSPLHF. DNA of the CDR3: TGTGCCAGCAGCTTAGGGGGCACTTTTTCCTCACCCCTCCACTTT. Full variable domain (remainder filled in from reference TRBV11-2 and TRBJ1-6): EAGVAQSPRYKIIEKRQSVAFWCNPISGHATLYWYQQILGQGPKLLIQFQNNGVVDDSQLPKDRFSAERLKGVDSTLKIQPAKLEDSAVYLCASSLGGTFSSPLHFGNGTRLTVT.

J is TRBJ1-5 and V is TRBV19, with 7 bases lining up with TRBD1. Germline V gene sequence: CDR1 LNHDA, CDR2 SQIVND (reference sequence). This CDR3 spans 14 amino acids. The junction had 5 bases not matched to a gene; V was cut back by 3 bases and J by 6 bases. CDR3 in DNA: TGTGCCAGTAGTATGAGACAGGGAGGTCAGCCCCAGCATTTT. Protein: CASSMRQGGQPQHF.

The chain uses TRBV7-3 and TRBJ1-1; D might be TRBD1 (5 bases). CDR3 length equals 13 residues. Germline assignment: CDR1 SGHTA and CDR2 FQGTGA. V lost 5 bases and J lost 3, with 10 bases in between. The CDR3 bases are TGTGCCAGCAGCAGAGACAGACACACTGAAGCTTTCTTT. Translating gives CASSRDRHTEAFF.

The chain has TRBV5-1 and TRBJ1-3; D might be TRBD1 (5 bases). Germline V gene sequence: CDR1 SGHRS, CDR2 YFSETQ. The V and J ends lost 0 bases and 0 bases respectively, with 7 bases between them. The CDR3 consists of 15 residues. DNA for the CDR3: TGCGCCAGCAGCTTGGAGGGACTCTCTGGAAACACCATATATTTT. It encodes CASSLEGLSGNTIYF.

The chain is built from TRBV6-5 and TRBJ1-1, with TRBD1 identical over 9 bases. The V segment lost 6 bases and the J segment 9 bases; nucleotides outside the gene matches: 11. Germline V gene sequence: CDR1 MNHEY, CDR2 SVGAGI. This CDR3 region has 14 residues. The DNA of the CDR3 is TGTGCCAGCAGCTCGGGACAGGGTAAGGCGCAAGCTTTCTTT. Amino acids: CASSSGQGKAQAFF.

This clone appeared once. The chain combines TRBV2 with TRBJ2-2, with 7 bases aligning to TRBD1. CDR3 length: 13 amino acids. CDR1 SNHLY and CDR2 FYNNEI come from the germline V gene. The junction had 6 bases not matched to a gene; V was cut back by 6 bases and J by 8 bases. The CDR3 DNA reads TGTGCCAGCAGAACCAGGGGGTTTGGGGAGCTGTTTTTT. This translates into CASRTRGFGELFF.

This rearrangement joins TRBV7-8 to TRBJ1-5, with 10 bases aligning to TRBD1. The V gene end was trimmed by 0 bases and the J gene end by 3 bases; junction bases not matched to a gene: 8. Germline loops: CDR1 SGHVS, CDR2 FQNEAQ. The CDR3 loop spans 18 amino acids. CDR3 residues: CASSLALGQGENNQPQHF. The CDR3 DNA reads TGTGCCAGCAGCTTAGCCCTCGGACAGGGGGAAAACAATCAGCCCCAGCATTTT.